Presented here are 23 T cell receptor beta chains from one specimen sequenced in a study of long-term antiretroviral therapy in people with HIV. Run at survey level, the immunoSEQ assay was version v3.0. Produced via immunoSEQ multiplex PCR; TCRdb's table is partial and in-frame only. This sample yields 35,000 to 40,000 clones, of which around 80% are seen a single time; approximately 5.1% belongs to the top ten. Sequenced material: unsorted PBMCs, taken 1.5 years after starting antiretroviral therapy. These receptors came from a young man with HIV.

This rearrangement joins TRBV10-1 to TRBJ2-3; a possible D gene is TRBD1 (5 bases). The CDR3 loop spans 12 amino acids. The germline CDR1 and CDR2 sequences are WNHNN and SYGVQD (reference sequence). V shed 3 bases and J shed 6 bases, with 7 bases lying between them. CDR3 residues: CASSDGADTQYF. The CDR3 nucleotides read TGCGCCAGCAGTGATGGGGCGGATACGCAGTATTTT.

This clone was picked up one time. The sample has other DNA sequences that encode this CDR3 too. The gene calls are TRBV5-1 and TRBJ2-5; 11 bases align to TRBD2. The CDR3 runs 16 residues. V shed 4 bases and J 5 bases; nucleotides not matched to a gene: 10. The germline gives CDR1 SGHRS, CDR2 YFSETQ. CDR3 residues: CASSLIAGGPLETQYF. As DNA, the CDR3 is TGCGCCAGCAGCCTAATAGCGGGAGGGCCATTGGAGACCCAGTACTTC.

The chain links TRBV7-2 to TRBJ1-2, with 8 bases fitting TRBD1. The CDR3 runs 15 residues. With 4 bases clipped from V and 4 bases from J, the junction kept 8 bases outside the gene matches. Germline V gene data show CDR1 as SGHTA and CDR2 as FQGNSA. CDR3 DNA sequence: TGTGCCAGCAGCTCCGACAGGGGCCTCAGCTATGGCTACACCTTC. This gives the protein CASSSDRGLSYGYTF.

V usage is TRBV7-2 and J usage is TRBJ1-1; 7 bases agree with TRBD1. The junction had 4 bases not matched to a gene; V was cut back by 5 bases and J by 1 base. The CDR3 has 14 amino acids. CDR1 is SGHTA and CDR2 is FQGNSA in the germline V gene. CDR3 amino acids: CASSPGQWNTEAFF. CDR3 coding DNA: TGTGCCAGCAGCCCGGGACAGTGGAACACTGAAGCTTTCTTT.

CDR3 coding DNA: TGTGCCAGTAGTCATGCTAAGAGCTCCTACAATGAGCAGTTCTTC. Its translation is CASSHAKSSYNEQFF. The chain links TRBV19 to TRBJ2-1; D is ambiguous. The CDR3 loop spans 15 amino acids. CDR1 LNHDA and CDR2 SQIVND come from the germline V gene (reference sequence). V was clipped by 5 bases and J by 0 bases, with 11 bases between them.

This sequence joins TRBV19 and TRBJ2-7; D remains unclear. This CDR3 region has 12 residues. Trimming removed 2 bases from V and 4 bases from J, with 6 bases in between. The germline CDR1 and CDR2 sequences are LNHDA and SQIVND (reference sequence). For the CDR3, the DNA is TGTGCCAGTAGTATAATTGGGTACGAGCAGTACTTC. As protein: CASSIIGYEQYF.

The V gene is TRBV29-1, the J gene TRBJ2-1; 8 bases are shared with TRBD2. CDR1 is SQVTM and CDR2 is ANQGSEA in the germline V gene. The CDR3 is made up of 14 amino acids. Unmatched junction bases numbered 7, after V lost 7 bases and J lost 2 bases. The CDR3 DNA is TGCAGCGAATCGAGCGGGAGCGCCTACAATGAGCAGTTCTTC. Translated, it gives CSESSGSAYNEQFF.

CDR3 nucleotide sequence: TGTGCCAGCAGTGAACACGGTGAGAACACTGAAGCTTTCTTT. This sequence encodes CASSEHGENTEAFF. The V gene is TRBV25-1, the J gene TRBJ1-1; unclear D gene. V gave up 2 bases and J gave up 1 base, with 8 bases separating them. The germline CDR1 and CDR2 sequences are MGHDK and SYGVNS. CDR3 length: 14 amino acids.

This clone was found once. This chain joins TRBV5-6 and TRBJ1-1, with D possibly being TRBD1 (6 bases). Germline V lookup: CDR1 SGHDT, CDR2 YYEEEE. The V end was cut by 2 bases, the J end by 5 bases, with 7 bases between. The CDR3 has 12 amino acids. CDR3: CASSFGTTEAFF. In DNA, the CDR3 is TGTGCCAGCAGCTTTGGGACAACTGAAGCTTTCTTT.

Here the CDR3 DNA reads TGCACCGGGGGGGGACATAGGTCCCCCTTAGCCAAAAACATTCAGTACTTC. Amino acid sequence: CTGGGHRSPLAKNIQYF. The chain links TRBV1 to TRBJ2-4; TRBD2 is the table's D call, not checked against the DNA. TRBV1 is annotated as a pseudogene. The CDR3 runs to 17 residues.

This clone has a handful of counts. The V gene is TRBV6-6, the J gene TRBJ2-2; 10 nucleotides match TRBD1. V lost 5 bases, J lost 1 base, and 1 base stayed unmatched. Germline V gene lookup returns CDR1 MNHNY and CDR2 SVGAGI (reference sequence). This CDR3 contains 15 residues. CDR3 loop: CASSGDRGNTGELFF. As DNA, the CDR3 is TGTGCCAGCAGTGGGGACAGGGGGAACACCGGGGAGCTGTTTTTT.

CDR3 protein: CASSPDRGLNNEQFF. CDR3 sequence (DNA): TGCGCCAGCAGCCCCGACCGGGGCCTTAACAATGAGCAGTTCTTC. The rearrangement links TRBV5-1 to TRBJ2-1, with D perhaps given as TRBD1 or TRBD2 (5 bases each). Trimming removed 4 bases from V and 5 bases from J, with 16 bases in between. The V gene's germline CDR1 is SGHRS and CDR2 YFSETQ. CDR3 size: 15 residues.

The chain couples TRBV27 to TRBJ1-4, with D tentatively TRBD1 (5 bases). The germline gives CDR1 MNHEY, CDR2 SMNVEV (reference sequence). Between the trimmed V and J ends, which lost 4 bases and 6 bases, there was a span of 15 bases. This CDR3 is built from 15 residues. The CDR3 DNA follows: TGTGCCAGCAGTTCCACGCCGAGGGGAGATGAAAAACTGTTTTTT. Its translation is CASSSTPRGDEKLFF.

The CDR3 coding sequence is TGTGCCAGCTCACTAAACTCCGGGACAGGGGGCCACGAGCAGTACTTC. This translates into CASSLNSGTGGHEQYF. This chain joins TRBV18 and TRBJ2-7; 12 bases align to TRBD1. Germline V gene lookup returns CDR1 KGHSH and CDR2 LQKENI. Trimming took 4 bases from V and 5 from J; bases not matched to a gene: 9. CDR3 size: 16 residues.

The V call is TRBV19, the J call TRBJ2-7; 9 bases fit TRBD1. Unmatched junction bases numbered 3, after V lost 6 bases and J lost 0 bases. The length of the CDR3 is 14 residues. Germline V lookup: CDR1 LNHDA, CDR2 SQIVND (reference sequence). The CDR3 coding sequence is TGTGCCAGTAGCCGGGACAGGGCCTCCTACGAGCAGTACTTC. Protein sequence: CASSRDRASYEQYF. Full variable domain (outside the CDR3, taken from reference TRBV19 and TRBJ2-7): DGGITQSPKYLFRKEGQNVTLSCEQNLNHDAMYWYRQDPGQGLRLIYYSQIVNDFQKGDIAEGYSVSREKKESFPLTVTSAQKNPTAFYLCASSRDRASYEQYFGPGTRLTVT.

V is TRBV5-1 and J is TRBJ2-7; D may be TRBD2 (5 bases). There are 15 residues in the CDR3. Trimming stripped 0 bases from V and 5 bases from J, with 15 bases between. CDR1 is SGHRS, CDR2 YFSETQ, per germline. As DNA, the CDR3 is TGCGCCAGCAGCTTGGGTGGCGGCAAGGAGGACGAGCAGTACTTC. Translated: CASSLGGGKEDEQYF.

The chain uses TRBV19 and TRBJ2-2; 8 nucleotides line up with TRBD1. Losses at the gene ends were 1 base for V and 9 bases for J; bases not matched to a gene: 7. The CDR3 has 15 amino acids. Germline V gene data show CDR1 as LNHDA and CDR2 as SQIVND (reference sequence). CDR3 in amino acids: CASSIGTGINRELFF. Here the CDR3 DNA reads TGTGCCAGTAGTATAGGGACAGGGATTAACCGGGAGCTGTTTTTT.

This chain joins TRBV7-2 and TRBJ2-7; no reliable D call. CDR3 size: 14 residues. Germline V CDR1 and CDR2: SGHTA, FQGNSA. Trimming pared 2 bases from V and 2 bases from J, leaving 10 bases between. CDR3 sequence: CASSLSSVTYEQYF. The CDR3 DNA follows: TGTGCCAGCAGCTTAAGTTCCGTTACCTACGAGCAGTACTTC.

The rearrangement links TRBV18 to TRBJ1-4; D call uncertain. V dropped 1 base and J dropped 0 bases, with 12 bases sitting between them. The germline CDR1 and CDR2 sequences are KGHSH and LQKENI. The CDR3 consists of 17 residues. The CDR3 region is CASSPLGIPATNEKLFF. CDR3 sequence (DNA): TGTGCCAGCTCACCACTGGGGATACCTGCAACTAATGAAAAACTGTTTTTT. Based on the CDR3 plus reference TRBV18 and TRBJ1-4, the full variable domain is NAGVMQNPRHLVRRRGQEARLRCSPMKGHSHVYWYRQLPEEGLKFMVYLQKENIIDESGMPKERFSAEFPKEGPSILRIQQVVRGDSAAYFCASSPLGIPATNEKLFFGSGTQLSVL.

The CDR3 sequence is CASSLTPNTDTQYF. The CDR3 DNA follows: TGTGCCAGCAGCTTAACCCCCAACACAGATACGCAGTATTTT. V is TRBV7-2 and J is TRBJ2-3; unclear D gene. Germline assignment: CDR1 SGHTA and CDR2 FQGNSA. The CDR3 covers 14 residues. V was shortened by 2 bases and J by 2 bases, with 8 bases between the two germline ends.

V and J are TRBV5-1 and TRBJ1-1; tentatively, D is TRBD1 (5 bases). The germline CDR1 and CDR2 sequences are SGHRS and YFSETQ. The length of the CDR3 is 15 residues. V gave up 2 bases and J gave up 1 base, with 12 bases separating them. CDR3 DNA: TGCGCCAGCAGCTTAATGCCCCAGGGGAACACTGAAGCTTTCTTT. Amino acid sequence: CASSLMPQGNTEAFF.

This chain links TRBV28 with TRBJ2-7; no firm D call. The length of the CDR3 is 13 residues. Germline-derived CDR1 and CDR2 are MDHEN and SYDVKM. The V end was cut by 10 bases, the J end by 7 bases, with 20 bases between. CDR3 amino acids: CATTVRDWGEQYF. The CDR3 nucleotides are TGTGCCACAACCGTCAGAGACTGGGGTGAGCAGTACTTC.

This clone was seen only once. The V and J genes are TRBV11-3 and TRBJ2-7, with TRBD1 as a possible D gene (6 bases). The CDR3 has 14 amino acids. V lost 5 bases and J lost 2, with 13 bases in between. Germline V gene lookup returns CDR1 SGHNT and CDR2 YENEEA. The DNA of the CDR3 is TGTGCCAGCAGCCCCCCCGGGACACCCTACGAGCAGTACTTC. This gives the protein CASSPPGTPYEQYF.